These T cell receptor beta chains were read from a single sample in a study of T-cell memory formation after mild COVID-19. One entry per CDR3 protein, called by TCRdb with MiXCR from the 5' RACE reads. Seen here are roughly 40,000 distinct CDR3 sequences, about 7.1% observed once, and the top ten hold 1.4%. Input material: PBMCs or a T cell subset sorted from them (not recorded which). The source of these receptors is a man aged 18 to 29 who had mild COVID-19 (a few samples of this study predate the infection). Cell type and time point are not known. The CDR3 runs from the conserved cysteine through the conserved F or W. The D gene is left open where the match is weak. The size entry is marked missing in some rows and otherwise reads once, few, many or a size class.

V	size	J	D	CDR3	DNA
TRBV7-3	many	TRBJ2-6	-	CASSKQSSGANVLTF	TGTGCCAGCAGCAAACAGAGCTCTGGGGCCAACGTCCTGACTTTC
TRBV28	few	TRBJ2-2	TRBD1	CASRIGQDTGELFF	TGTGCCAGCAGGATCGGACAGGACACCGGGGAGCTGTTTTTT
TRBV11-2	-	TRBJ2-4	TRBD1	CASSQNQGDIKYF	TGTGCCAGCAGTCAGAACCAGGGGGACATTAAGTACTTC
TRBV10-3	-	TRBJ2-5	-	CAISPAAGETQYF	TGTGCCATCAGTCCAGCAGCGGGAGAGACCCAGTACTTC
TRBV29-1	-	TRBJ1-2	-	CSVVDPVGYGYTF	TGCAGCGTTGTGGACCCGGTGGGCTATGGCTACACCTTC
TRBV6-6	many	TRBJ2-1	TRBD1	CASSPGQGYSYNEQFF	TGTGCCAGCAGTCCGGGACAGGGATACTCCTACAATGAGCAGTTCTTC
TRBV5-5	-	TRBJ2-1	-	CASSLVWQEGSNEQFF	TGTGCCAGCAGCTTGGTGTGGCAGGAGGGTTCCAATGAGCAGTTCTTC
TRBV10-3	many	TRBJ2-3	-	CAISGLDHPISTDTQYF	TGTGCCATCAGTGGCTTAGACCATCCTATCTCCACAGATACGCAGTATTTT
TRBV3-1	-	TRBJ1-2	TRBD1	CASSLVQGAGWNYGYTF	TGTGCCAGCAGCCTTGTTCAGGGGGCCGGGTGGAACTATGGCTACACCTTC
TRBV18	-	TRBJ1-2	-	CASSPEINYGYTF	TGTGCCAGCTCACCAGAGATTAACTATGGCTACACCTTC
TRBV10-3	few	TRBJ2-2	-	CAITTQDVNTGELFF	TGTGCCATCACTACTCAAGACGTGAACACCGGGGAGCTGTTTTTT
TRBV20-1	-	TRBJ2-5	-	CSARGTQYQETQYF	TGCAGTGCTAGAGGGACCCAGTACCAAGAGACCCAGTACTTC
TRBV20-1	few	TRBJ2-3	-	CSARESQSGTDTQYF	TGCAGTGCTAGAGAGAGCCAGTCAGGCACAGATACGCAGTATTTT
TRBV6-2/TRBV6-3	once	TRBJ2-1	TRBD2	CASTLNVGLAGADEQFF	TGTGCCAGCACACTTAACGTGGGACTAGCGGGGGCGGATGAGCAGTTCTTC
TRBV2	few	TRBJ1-2	TRBD1	CASITDRDRGLGYTF	TGTGCCAGCATCACTGACCGGGACAGGGGGCTTGGCTACACCTTC
TRBV12-5	-	TRBJ2-7	TRBD1	CASGLLSGTGAYEQYF	TGTGCTAGTGGTTTGCTTTCCGGGACAGGGGCCTACGAGCAGTACTTC
TRBV4-3	few	TRBJ2-3	-	CASSPSTRGTDTQYF	TGCGCCAGCAGCCCCTCGACCCGGGGCACAGATACGCAGTATTTT
TRBV9	many	TRBJ1-6	-	CASSVAAGENSPLHF	TGTGCCAGCAGCGTAGCGGCAGGGGAAAATTCACCCCTCCACTTT
TRBV18	-	TRBJ2-1	TRBD1	CASEDRGLNNEQFF	TGTGCCAGCGAAGACAGGGGGCTGAACAATGAGCAGTTCTTC
TRBV6-5	-	TRBJ1-2	-	CASSYSYKANYGYTF	TGTGCCAGCAGTTACTCGTACAAAGCTAACTATGGCTACACCTTC
TRBV9	-	TRBJ2-6	-	CASSVETGANVLTF	TGTGCCAGCAGCGTAGAGACTGGGGCCAACGTCCTGACTTTC
TRBV5-8	many	TRBJ1-2	TRBD1	CASSLPGQYYGYTF	TGTGCCAGCAGCCTTCCGGGACAGTACTATGGCTACACCTTC
TRBV11-2	-	TRBJ1-2	-	CASSPLGYGYTF	TGTGCCAGCAGCCCTCTGGGTTATGGCTACACCTTC
TRBV6-6	few	TRBJ2-5	-	CASKSRGHQETQYF	TGTGCCAGCAAGTCCCGGGGTCACCAAGAGACCCAGTACTTC
TRBV7-9	many	TRBJ1-2	TRBD1	CASSQDDRANYGYTF	TGTGCCAGCAGCCAAGATGACAGGGCTAACTATGGCTACACCTTC
TRBV7-9	many	TRBJ2-2	-	CASSSGWAGGELFF	TGTGCCAGCAGCTCTGGCTGGGCCGGCGGGGAGCTGTTTTTT
TRBV29-1	-	TRBJ2-2	-	CSVEIPYRANTGELFF	TGCAGCGTTGAAATCCCGTACAGGGCCAACACCGGGGAGCTGTTTTTT
TRBV20-1	-	TRBJ2-7	TRBD2	CSARDRGGGYEQYF	TGCAGTGCTAGAGATCGTGGGGGGGGCTACGAGCAGTACTTC
TRBV7-2	-	TRBJ2-2	-	CASSLALGGTGELFF	TGTGCCAGCAGCTTAGCGCTTGGAGGCACCGGGGAGCTGTTTTTT
TRBV7-2	-	TRBJ2-3	-	CASRSGRIEYTQYF	TGTGCCAGCAGGTCGGGACGGATTGAGTATACGCAGTATTTT
TRBV7-8	few	TRBJ2-5	-	CASSFRGRETQYF	TGTGCCAGCAGCTTCCGTGGTAGGGAGACCCAGTACTTC
TRBV5-1	many	TRBJ2-1	TRBD2	CASSFEAGTEQFF	TGCGCCAGCAGCTTCGAAGCGGGGACTGAGCAGTTCTTC
TRBV7-9	few	TRBJ1-1	-	CASSVQGRTEAFF	TGTGCCAGCAGCGTCCAGGGCCGCACTGAAGCTTTCTTT
TRBV4-3	medium-sized	TRBJ1-1	-	CASSQDRNTEAFF	TGCGCCAGCAGCCAGGACAGAAACACTGAAGCTTTCTTT
TRBV7-2	-	TRBJ1-3	-	CASSLSVALENTIYF	TGTGCCAGCAGCCTGTCTGTAGCTCTGGAAAACACCATATATTTT
TRBV3-1	few	TRBJ2-7	TRBD2	CASSQDMGLAYEQYF	TGTGCCAGCAGCCAAGACATGGGACTAGCTTACGAGCAGTACTTC
TRBV6-1	few	TRBJ1-2	TRBD1	CASSAPTGYGYTF	TGTGCCAGCAGTGCACCGACAGGGTATGGCTACACCTTC
TRBV7-8	-	TRBJ1-1	-	CASSLRQVELIEAFF	TGTGCCAGCAGCTTACGACAGGTTGAATTAATCGAAGCTTTCTTT
TRBV5-6	few	TRBJ1-2	-	CASSLALANYGYTF	TGTGCCAGCAGCTTGGCCCTCGCTAACTATGGCTACACCTTC
TRBV3-1	-	TRBJ2-4	-	CASSLEGGNIQYF	TGTGCCAGCAGCTTAGAGGGAGGCAACATTCAGTACTTC
TRBV7-6	few	TRBJ2-2	-	CASSSKRAHTTGELFF	TGTGCCAGCAGCTCAAAACGGGCCCACACCACCGGGGAGCTGTTTTTT
TRBV5-4	-	TRBJ2-3	-	CASSSRQASTDTQYF	TGTGCCAGCAGCTCCAGACAGGCTAGCACAGATACGCAGTATTTT
TRBV5-1	few	TRBJ2-5	TRBD1	CASSSRGLGETQYF	TGCGCCAGCAGCTCCAGGGGGCTCGGAGAGACCCAGTACTTC
TRBV12-3/TRBV12-4	-	TRBJ1-2	-	CASTLGGQLSGYTF	TGTGCCAGCACCCTCGGCGGGCAGCTATCTGGCTACACCTTC
TRBV5-1	many	TRBJ2-3	TRBD1	CASSLAGQGLVDTQYF	TGCGCCAGCAGCTTGGCGGGACAGGGGCTCGTCGATACGCAGTATTTT
TRBV7-2	many	TRBJ1-2	TRBD1	CASSITGTGSSGYTF	TGTGCCAGCAGCATAACCGGGACAGGGTCAAGTGGCTACACCTTC
TRBV27	-	TRBJ1-5	-	CASSFGRDQPQHF	TGTGCCAGCAGTTTCGGGAGGGACCAGCCCCAGCATTTT
TRBV21-1	few	TRBJ1-6	-	CASSKVPHSYNSPLHF	TGTGCCAGCAGCAAAGTCCCCCACTCCTATAATTCACCCCTCCACTTT
TRBV7-9	-	TRBJ2-1	TRBD1	CASSPTGGWNNEQFF	TGTGCCAGCAGCCCGACAGGGGGCTGGAACAATGAGCAGTTCTTC
TRBV7-9	-	TRBJ1-1	-	CASSFSGWGTEAFF	TGTGCCAGCAGCTTCTCGGGGTGGGGCACTGAAGCTTTCTTT
TRBV5-1	few	TRBJ2-3	-	CASSLPSFADTQYF	TGCGCCAGCAGCTTGCCTAGCTTCGCAGATACGCAGTATTTT
TRBV7-2	few	TRBJ1-6	TRBD1	CASSQRDRGTLHF	TGTGCCAGCAGCCAACGGGACAGGGGAACCCTCCACTTT
TRBV6-9	few	TRBJ2-5	TRBD1	CASSYPEGQGTMTSPRETQYF	TGTGCCAGCAGTTATCCGGAGGGACAGGGGACCATGACCTCGCCACGGGAGACCCAGTACTTC
TRBV5-1	many	TRBJ2-2	-	CASSTGMDGELFF	TGCGCCAGCAGCACAGGGATGGACGGGGAGCTGTTTTTT
TRBV4-1	many	TRBJ2-3	TRBD2	CASSQAGLAGGRADTQYF	TGCGCCAGCAGCCAAGCGGGACTAGCGGGGGGGCGCGCAGATACGCAGTATTTT
TRBV4-3	-	TRBJ1-5	-	CASSQDYRLAQPQHF	TGCGCCAGCAGCCAAGATTACAGGTTGGCCCAGCCCCAGCATTTT
TRBV20-1	few	TRBJ2-7	TRBD1	CSARTGDGGRLYEQYF	TGCAGTGCTAGGACAGGGGATGGGGGGAGACTCTACGAGCAGTACTTC
TRBV5-1	few	TRBJ2-5	-	CASSGTGTIGETQYF	TGCGCCAGCAGCGGAACCGGGACCATCGGAGAGACCCAGTACTTC
TRBV6-6	many	TRBJ1-2	-	CASRGGMDYGYTF	TGTGCCAGCAGGGGCGGTATGGACTATGGCTACACCTTC
TRBV5-1	many	TRBJ2-5	-	CASSFTGGETQYF	TGCGCCAGCAGCTTTACGGGCGGGGAGACCCAGTACTTC